The 17 T cell receptor beta chains in this list originate from one sample, sequenced in a study of blood T cell repertoires in COVID-19. Sequencing was performed with immunoSEQ multiplex PCR; in TCRdb, only in-frame clones are kept and a portion is missing. The sample consists of some 350,000 clones, around 87% of them appearing once. Sample: peripheral blood. Receptors were obtained from a woman aged 45 to 65 with COVID-19, enrolled during active disease.

The chain recombines TRBV6-2 or TRBV6-3 with TRBJ2-7; 8 bases line up with TRBD2. Germline assignment: CDR1 MNHEY and CDR2 SVGEGT. J was trimmed by 9 bases and V by 0 bases; bases with no gene match: 10. The CDR3 length is 15 residues. CDR3 sequence: CASSYSRTGGRRQYF. In DNA, the CDR3 is TGTGCCAGCAGTTACTCCCGAACGGGAGGGCGGAGGCAGTACTTC.

The chain combines TRBV30 with TRBJ1-4; 10 nucleotides align to TRBD1. The germline V gene has CDR1 GTSNPN and CDR2 SVGIG (reference sequence). The CDR3 runs to 14 residues. After removal of 5 bases from V and 5 bases from J, the junction contained 5 bases not matched to a gene. In nucleotides, the CDR3 is TGTGCCTGGGGGGGACAGGGGAAGAATGAAAAACTGTTTTTT. Its protein is CAWGGQGKNEKLFF.

The chain couples TRBV6-1 to TRBJ1-5, with D possibly TRBD1 on 5 matching bases. The V gene's germline CDR1 is MNHNS and CDR2 SASEGT. The CDR3 spans 15 residues. V was trimmed by 0 bases and J by 5 bases, leaving 11 bases between them. This CDR3 is CASSEAGGAHQPQHF. DNA of the CDR3: TGTGCCAGCAGTGAAGCTGGCGGGGCCCATCAGCCCCAGCATTTT.

The DNA for the CDR3 is TGTGCCAGCAGTTTTGGGCGATACGTTTTGTCCAATCCACGCGTATTTGGTACTGAAAAACTGTTTTTT. Translated: CASSFGRYVLSNPRVFGTEKLFF. The chain links TRBV27 to TRBJ1-4, with D uncertain. The CDR3 is made up of 23 amino acids. Germline loops: CDR1 MNHEY, CDR2 SMNVEV (reference sequence). Trimming pared 3 bases from V and 7 bases from J, leaving 39 bases between.

This clone was recorded once. The CDR3 protein is CASSLSLAQETQYF. Written as DNA, the CDR3 is TGTGCCAGCAGTTTATCACTAGCCCAAGAGACCCAGTACTTC. The chain employs TRBV28 and TRBJ2-5; D perhaps matches TRBD2 (6 bases). Deletions cut 1 base from V and 1 base from J, with 7 bases between. Germline assignment: CDR1 MDHEN and CDR2 SYDVKM. CDR3 length: 14 amino acids. The whole variable domain, filled in from reference TRBV28 and TRBJ2-5, reads DVKVTQSSRYLVKRTGEKVFLECVQDMDHENMFWYRQDPGLGLRLIYFSYDVKMKEKGDIPEGYSVSREKKERFSLILESASTNQTSMYLCASSLSLAQETQYFGPGTRLLVL.

The chain joins TRBV27 to TRBJ2-5; 8 bases are shared with TRBD1. The CDR3 runs 16 residues. Germline assignment: CDR1 MNHEY and CDR2 SMNVEV (reference sequence). The ends lost 0 bases at V and 5 bases at J; junction bases unmatched: 8. CDR3 sequence reads: CASSLSHRGFGETQYF. The CDR3 DNA sequence: TGTGCCAGCAGTTTATCCCACAGGGGGTTTGGGGAGACCCAGTACTTC.

The chain couples TRBV5-1 to TRBJ2-1, with 12 nucleotides matching TRBD2. Looked up from germline, CDR1 is SGHRS and CDR2 is YFSETQ. The CDR3 runs to 16 residues. Trimming removed 2 bases from V and 4 bases from J; junction bases left unmatched: 4. The CDR3 protein is CASSLTSGRKYNEQFF. CDR3 DNA: TGCGCCAGCAGCTTAACTAGCGGGAGGAAATACAATGAGCAGTTCTTC. The full variable domain, completed using reference TRBV5-1 and TRBJ2-1, is KAGVTQTPRYLIKTRGQQVTLSCSPISGHRSVSWYQQTPGQGLQFLFEYFSETQRNKGNFPGRFSGRQFSNSRSEMNVSTLELGDSALYLCASSLTSGRKYNEQFFGPGTRLTVL.

This clone appeared once. The CDR3 region has the DNA TGTGCCAGCAGCTTAGCGCTACTCACAGATACGCAGTATTTT. As protein: CASSLALLTDTQYF. The V and J genes are TRBV5-8 and TRBJ2-3; D ambiguous. Germline CDR1 and CDR2: SGHTS and YDEGEE. V was trimmed by 2 bases and J by 2 bases, leaving 9 bases between them. The CDR3 consists of 14 residues.

This chain links TRBV7-9 with TRBJ2-3, with 12 bases lining up with TRBD2. The CDR3 spans 16 residues. The germline CDR1 and CDR2 sequences are SEHNR and FQNEAQ (reference sequence). V lost 5 bases, J lost 4 bases, and 7 bases stayed unmatched. The DNA of the CDR3 is TGTGCCAGCAGCCTGAGACTAGCGGGAGAACCAGATACGCAGTATTTT. It specifies CASSLRLAGEPDTQYF. Full variable domain (rest looked up from reference TRBV7-9 and TRBJ2-3): DTGVSQNPRHKITKRGQNVTFRCDPISEHNRLYWYRQTLGQGPEFLTYFQNEAQLEKSRLLSDRFSAERPKGSFSTLEIQRTEQGDSAMYLCASSLRLAGEPDTQYFGPGTRLTVL.

Written as DNA, the CDR3 is TGTGCCAGCAGCTATATAAGCGGGACTTACGCTGTTGAGCAGTTCTTC. It specifies CASSYISGTYAVEQFF. This rearrangement joins TRBV4-2 to TRBJ2-1; 7 bases agree with TRBD2. V lost 5 bases to trimming and J lost 9 bases; unmatched junction nucleotides: 16. Germline V gene data show CDR1 as LGHNA and CDR2 as YNFKEQ. This CDR3 has 16 amino acids.

V is TRBV5-5 and J is TRBJ2-7, with 10 nucleotides matching TRBD1. Germline CDR1 and CDR2: SGHKS and YYEKEE (reference sequence). Trimming at V came to 4 bases and at J to 4 bases, leaving 8 bases not matched to a gene. CDR3 length: 15 amino acids. CDR3 nucleotide sequence: TGTGCCAGCAGCCCCCGGACAGGGGGGCCTTACGAGCAGTACTTC. Its protein is CASSPRTGGPYEQYF.

This chain uses TRBV4-1 with TRBJ2-3; D ambiguous. Trimming left V 2 bases short and J 2 bases short, with 8 bases between. In germline, CDR1 is MGHRA, CDR2 YSYEKL. This CDR3 has 14 amino acids. The CDR3 reads CASSQPRFTDTQYF. The CDR3 coding sequence is TGCGCCAGCAGCCAACCTAGATTCACAGATACGCAGTATTTT.

This sequence joins TRBV21-1 and TRBJ1-2; the table's D gene call, TRBD1, was not cross checked with the DNA. TRBV21-1 corresponds to a pseudogene. This CDR3 is built from 15 residues. The CDR3 DNA sequence: TGTGCCAGCAGCCGTTGGACAGGGGGAAACTATGGCTACACCTTC. Translation gives CASSRWTGGNYGYTF.

The J gene is TRBJ2-3, the V gene TRBV5-1, with 7 bases that match TRBD1. Germline CDR1 and CDR2: SGHRS and YFSETQ. This CDR3 has 14 residues. The J segment lost 0 bases and the V segment lost 4 bases, leaving 2 bases of the junction unmatched. CDR3 sequence reads: CASSQQGSTDTQYF. The CDR3 bases are TGCGCCAGCAGCCAACAGGGGAGCACAGATACGCAGTATTTT.

This rearrangement joins TRBV21-1 to TRBJ1-3; the table assigns TRBD1, which was not confirmed against the DNA. TRBV21-1 is assigned pseudogene status. The CDR3 is made up of 15 amino acids. The CDR3 coding sequence is TGTGCCAGCAGCGTCCGGACAGAAGAGGAAAACACCATATATTTT. It specifies CASSVRTEEENTIYF.

This clone was picked up a small number of times. The gene calls are TRBV6-5 and TRBJ2-2; 8 bases are shared with TRBD1. Per the germline V gene, CDR1 is MNHEY and CDR2 is SVGAGI. This CDR3 region has 15 residues. V dropped 5 bases and J dropped 0; count of bases not matched to a gene: 2. CDR3 in DNA: TGTGCCAGCAGTATGGGACAGGCGAACACCGGGGAGCTGTTTTTT. This encodes CASSMGQANTGELFF.

The chain joins TRBV11-1 to TRBJ2-2, with TRBD2 as a possible D gene (5 bases). V was cut by 2 bases and J by 3 bases, with 10 bases left in between. The CDR3 length is 15 residues. The germline V gene has CDR1 SGHAT and CDR2 FQDESV (reference sequence). The CDR3 reads CASSLRGIDTGELFF. The CDR3 DNA follows: TGTGCCAGCAGCTTAAGAGGGATCGACACCGGGGAGCTGTTTTTT.